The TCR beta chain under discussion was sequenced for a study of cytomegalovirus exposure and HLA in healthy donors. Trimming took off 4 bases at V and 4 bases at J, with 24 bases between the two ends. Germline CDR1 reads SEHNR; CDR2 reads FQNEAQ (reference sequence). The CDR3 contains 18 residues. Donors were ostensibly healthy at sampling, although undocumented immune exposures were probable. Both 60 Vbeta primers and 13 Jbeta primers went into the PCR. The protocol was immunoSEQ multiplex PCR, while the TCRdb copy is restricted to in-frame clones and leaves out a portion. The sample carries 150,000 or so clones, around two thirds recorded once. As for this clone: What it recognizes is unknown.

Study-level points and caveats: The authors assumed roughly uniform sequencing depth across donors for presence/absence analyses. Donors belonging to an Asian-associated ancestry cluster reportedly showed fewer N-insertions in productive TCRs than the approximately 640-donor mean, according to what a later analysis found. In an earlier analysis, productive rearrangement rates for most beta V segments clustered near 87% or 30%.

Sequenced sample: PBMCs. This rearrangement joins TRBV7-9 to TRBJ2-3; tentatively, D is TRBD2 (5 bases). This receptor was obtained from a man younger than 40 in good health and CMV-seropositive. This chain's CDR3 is CASSSPRGFQIGSDTQYF. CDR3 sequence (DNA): TGTGCCAGCAGCTCCCCTCGGGGATTCCAGATCGGTTCAGATACGCAGTATTTT.